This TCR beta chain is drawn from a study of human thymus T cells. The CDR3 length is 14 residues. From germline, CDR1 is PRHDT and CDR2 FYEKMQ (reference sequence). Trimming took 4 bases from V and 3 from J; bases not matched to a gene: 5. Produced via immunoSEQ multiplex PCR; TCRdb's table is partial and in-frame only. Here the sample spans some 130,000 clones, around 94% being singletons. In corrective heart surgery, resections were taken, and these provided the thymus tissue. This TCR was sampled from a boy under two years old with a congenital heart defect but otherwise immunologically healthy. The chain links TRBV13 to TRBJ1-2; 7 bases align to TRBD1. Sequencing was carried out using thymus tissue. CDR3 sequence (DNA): TGTGCCAGCAGCTCACAGGGGAAGTACTATGGCTACACCTTC. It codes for CASSSQGKYYGYTF.